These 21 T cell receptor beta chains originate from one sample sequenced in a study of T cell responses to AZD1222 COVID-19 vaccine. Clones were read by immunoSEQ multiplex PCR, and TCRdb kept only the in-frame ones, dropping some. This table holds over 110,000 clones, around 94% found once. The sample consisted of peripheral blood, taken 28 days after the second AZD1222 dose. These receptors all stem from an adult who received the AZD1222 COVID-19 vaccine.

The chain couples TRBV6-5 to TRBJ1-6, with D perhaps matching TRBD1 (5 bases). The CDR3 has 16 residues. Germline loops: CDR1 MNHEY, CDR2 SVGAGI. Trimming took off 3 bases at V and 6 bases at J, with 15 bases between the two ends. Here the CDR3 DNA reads TGTGCCAGCAGTTATAGGGCGGGGCACTCTAATTCACCCCTCCACTTT. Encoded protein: CASSYRAGHSNSPLHF.

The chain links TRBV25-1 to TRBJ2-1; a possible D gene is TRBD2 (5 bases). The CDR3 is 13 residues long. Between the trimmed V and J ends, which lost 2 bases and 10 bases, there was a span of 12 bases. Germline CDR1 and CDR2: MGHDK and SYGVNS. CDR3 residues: CASSEGGPGEQFF. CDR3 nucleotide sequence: TGTGCCAGCAGTGAAGGAGGTCCGGGAGAGCAGTTCTTC.

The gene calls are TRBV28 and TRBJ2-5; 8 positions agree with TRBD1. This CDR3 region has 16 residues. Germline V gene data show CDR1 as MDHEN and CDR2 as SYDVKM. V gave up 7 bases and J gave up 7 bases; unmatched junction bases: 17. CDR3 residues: CASTIGQGPWRGTQYF. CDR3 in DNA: TGTGCCAGCACTATTGGACAGGGACCGTGGAGGGGGACCCAGTACTTC.

CDR3 coding DNA: TGTGCCAGCAGTGACTCCGCCAGCGGGAGCTCTGGGGCCAACGTCCTGACTTTC. It codes for CASSDSASGSSGANVLTF. The chain recombines TRBV6-4 with TRBJ2-6; 8 nucleotides match TRBD2. Germline CDR1 reads MRHNA; CDR2 reads SNTAGT. Germline trimming cut 0 bases from V and 0 bases from J; bases unmatched to any gene: 4. CDR3 length: 18 amino acids.

The CDR3 region has the DNA TGTGCCAGCAGCTCCACTCCTTCGGGACAGGGGCCCGGTGGCTACACCTTC. Amino acid sequence: CASSSTPSGQGPGGYTF. V is TRBV7-8 and J is TRBJ1-2, with TRBD1 matching 10 bases. This CDR3 has 17 amino acids. Germline V gene sequence: CDR1 SGHVS, CDR2 FQNEAQ. J was trimmed by 7 bases and V by 4 bases; bases with no gene match: 15.

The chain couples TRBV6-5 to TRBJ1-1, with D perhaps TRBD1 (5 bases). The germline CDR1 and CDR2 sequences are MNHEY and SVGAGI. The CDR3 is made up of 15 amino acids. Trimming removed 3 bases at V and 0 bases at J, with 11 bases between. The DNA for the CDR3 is TGTGCCAGCAGTTATTCGACAGTTATGAACACTGAAGCTTTCTTT. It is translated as CASSYSTVMNTEAFF.

The CDR3 protein is CASSRLAGVGETQYF. In DNA, the CDR3 is TGTGCCAGCAGTCGTTTAGCGGGAGTAGGGGAGACCCAGTACTTC. The chain carries TRBV6-5 and TRBJ2-5, with 9 bases lining up with TRBD2. Germline V lookup: CDR1 MNHEY, CDR2 SVGAGI. Trimming cost V 5 bases and J 5 bases; bases outside gene matches: 9. CDR3 size: 15 residues.

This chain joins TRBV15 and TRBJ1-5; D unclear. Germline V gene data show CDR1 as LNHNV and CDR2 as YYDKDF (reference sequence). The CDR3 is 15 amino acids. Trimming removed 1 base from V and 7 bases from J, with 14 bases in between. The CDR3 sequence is CATSRAPGSWQPQHF. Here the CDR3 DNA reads TGTGCCACCAGCAGAGCCCCAGGCTCTTGGCAGCCCCAGCATTTT. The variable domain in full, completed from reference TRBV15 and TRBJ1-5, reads DAMVIQNPRYQVTQFGKPVTLSCSQTLNHNVMYWYQQKSSQAPKLLFHYYDKDFNNEADTPDNFQSRRPNTSFCFLDIRSPGLGDTAMYLCATSRAPGSWQPQHFGDGTRLSIL.

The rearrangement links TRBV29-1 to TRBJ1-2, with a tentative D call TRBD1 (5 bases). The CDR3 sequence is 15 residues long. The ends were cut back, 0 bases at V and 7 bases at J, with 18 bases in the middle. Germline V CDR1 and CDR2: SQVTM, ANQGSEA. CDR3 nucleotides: TGCAGCGTTGAAGAGCAAAGGCGACAGAGTGGTGGCTACACCTTC. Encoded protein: CSVEEQRRQSGGYTF. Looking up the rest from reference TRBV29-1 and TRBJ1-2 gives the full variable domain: SAVISQKPSRDICQRGTSLTIQCQVDSQVTMMFWYRQQPGQSLTLIATANQGSEATYESGFVIDKFPISRPNLTFSTLTVSNMSPEDSSIYLCSVEEQRRQSGGYTFGSGTRLTVV.

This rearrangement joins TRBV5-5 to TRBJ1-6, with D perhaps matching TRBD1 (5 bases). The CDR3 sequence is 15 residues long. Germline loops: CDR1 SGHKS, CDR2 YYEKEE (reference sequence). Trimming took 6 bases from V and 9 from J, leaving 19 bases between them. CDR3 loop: CASTLGQIGGSPLHF. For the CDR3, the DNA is TGTGCCAGCACCCTGGGGCAGATCGGGGGTTCACCCCTCCACTTT.

CDR3 sequence (DNA): TGTGCCACCAGCAGATCGGGGGAGCACGCTAACTATGGCTACACCTTC. Translated, it gives CATSRSGEHANYGYTF. V is TRBV15 and J is TRBJ1-2; D is possibly TRBD1 (5 bases). The V and J ends lost 2 bases and 0 bases respectively, with 13 bases between them. Germline CDR1 is LNHNV and CDR2 is YYDKDF (reference sequence). The CDR3 covers 16 residues.

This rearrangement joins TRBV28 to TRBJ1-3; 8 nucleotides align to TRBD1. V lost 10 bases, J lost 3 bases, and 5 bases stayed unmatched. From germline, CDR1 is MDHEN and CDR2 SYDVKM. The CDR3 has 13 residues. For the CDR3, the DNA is TGTGCCACCCAGGGGGCTTTTGGAAACACCATATATTTT. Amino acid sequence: CATQGAFGNTIYF.

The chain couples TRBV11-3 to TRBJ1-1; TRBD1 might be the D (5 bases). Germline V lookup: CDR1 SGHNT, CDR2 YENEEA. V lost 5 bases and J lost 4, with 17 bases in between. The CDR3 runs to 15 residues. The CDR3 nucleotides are TGTGCCAGCAGCCCCCCCGGAGGGGCGGGCACTGAAGCTTTCTTT. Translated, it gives CASSPPGGAGTEAFF.

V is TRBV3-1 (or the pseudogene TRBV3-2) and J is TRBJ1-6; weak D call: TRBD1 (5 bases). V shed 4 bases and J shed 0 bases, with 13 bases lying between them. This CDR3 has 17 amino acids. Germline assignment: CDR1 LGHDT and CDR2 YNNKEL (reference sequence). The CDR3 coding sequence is TGTGCCAGCAGCCCCGGACACGCTAGCTCCTATAATTCACCCCTCCACTTT. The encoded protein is CASSPGHASSYNSPLHF.

The chain's CDR3 is CASSLVYLTRMNTEAFF. The DNA for the CDR3 is TGTGCCAGCAGCTTAGTTTATTTGACACGGATGAACACTGAAGCTTTCTTT. The chain uses TRBV7-6 and TRBJ1-1, with no clear D. Trimming removed 1 base at V and 0 bases at J, with 15 bases between. The germline V gene has CDR1 SGHVS and CDR2 FNYEAQ. This CDR3 has 17 residues.

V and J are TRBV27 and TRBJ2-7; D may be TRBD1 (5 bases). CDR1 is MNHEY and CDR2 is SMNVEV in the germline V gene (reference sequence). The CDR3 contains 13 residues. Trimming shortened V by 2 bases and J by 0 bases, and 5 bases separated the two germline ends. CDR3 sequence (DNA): TGTGCCAGCAGTTTACAGGGCTCCTACGAGCAGTACTTC. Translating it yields CASSLQGSYEQYF.

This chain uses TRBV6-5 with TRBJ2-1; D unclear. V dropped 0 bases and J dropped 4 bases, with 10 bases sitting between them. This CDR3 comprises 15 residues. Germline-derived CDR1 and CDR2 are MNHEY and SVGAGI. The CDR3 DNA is TGTGCCAGCAGTTACTCGATAGACATATACAATGAGCAGTTCTTC. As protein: CASSYSIDIYNEQFF.

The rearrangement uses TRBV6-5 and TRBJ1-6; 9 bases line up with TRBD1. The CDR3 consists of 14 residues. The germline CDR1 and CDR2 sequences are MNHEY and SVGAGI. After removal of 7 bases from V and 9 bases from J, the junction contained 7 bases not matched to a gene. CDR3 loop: CASTQGQGFSPLHF. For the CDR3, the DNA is TGTGCCAGCACCCAGGGACAGGGTTTTTCACCCCTCCACTTT.

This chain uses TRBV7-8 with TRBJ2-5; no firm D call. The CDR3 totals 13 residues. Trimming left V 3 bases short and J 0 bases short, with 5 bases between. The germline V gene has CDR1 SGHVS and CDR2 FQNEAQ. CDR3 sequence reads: CASSLWDQETQYF. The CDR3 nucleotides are TGTGCCAGCAGCTTGTGGGACCAAGAGACCCAGTACTTC.

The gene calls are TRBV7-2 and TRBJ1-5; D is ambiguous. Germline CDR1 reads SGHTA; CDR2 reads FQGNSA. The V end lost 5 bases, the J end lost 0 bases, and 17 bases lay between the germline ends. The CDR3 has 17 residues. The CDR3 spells CASSLRAGLGSNQPQHF. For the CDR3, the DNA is TGTGCCAGCAGCCTAAGGGCAGGATTGGGTAGCAATCAGCCCCAGCATTTT. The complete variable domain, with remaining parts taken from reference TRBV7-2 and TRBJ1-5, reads GAGVSQSPSNKVTEKGKDVELRCDPISGHTALYWYRQSLGQGLEFLIYFQGNSAPDKSGLPSDRFSAERTGGSVSTLTIQRTQQEDSAVYLCASSLRAGLGSNQPQHFGDGTRLSIL.

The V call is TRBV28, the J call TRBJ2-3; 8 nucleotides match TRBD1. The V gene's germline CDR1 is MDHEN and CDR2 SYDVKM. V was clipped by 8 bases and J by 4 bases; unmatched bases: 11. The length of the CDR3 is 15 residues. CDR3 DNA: TGTGCCAGCCGAAGACAGGGGAAAGCGGCAGATACGCAGTATTTT. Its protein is CASRRQGKAADTQYF.